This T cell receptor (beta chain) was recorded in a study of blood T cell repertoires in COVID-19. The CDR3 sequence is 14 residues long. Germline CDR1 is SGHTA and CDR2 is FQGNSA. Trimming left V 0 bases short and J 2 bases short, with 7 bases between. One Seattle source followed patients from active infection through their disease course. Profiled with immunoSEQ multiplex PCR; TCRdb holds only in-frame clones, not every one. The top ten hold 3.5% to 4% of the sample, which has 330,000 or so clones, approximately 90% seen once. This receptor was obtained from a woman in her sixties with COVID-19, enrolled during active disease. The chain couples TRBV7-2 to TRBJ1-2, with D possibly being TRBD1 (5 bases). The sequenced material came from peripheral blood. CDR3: CASSLAHRNYGYTF. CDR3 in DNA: TGTGCCAGCAGCTTAGCTCACAGGAACTATGGCTACACCTTC.